These T cell receptor beta chains were read from a single sample in a study of PD-1 blockade in classical Hodgkin lymphoma. The assay was immunoSEQ multiplex PCR, and TCRdb's table has in-frame clones only and misses some. The sample consists of 13,000 to 15,000 clones, around 82% of them appearing once. The sample was peripheral blood mononuclear cells (PBMCs), taken at baseline. The receptors originated from a human donor with classical Hodgkin lymphoma. Each CDR3 is given with its conserved first and last residue. A D gene is named only where the DNA matches it firmly. Expanded clones get a size class; other rows say once, few or many, or leave the size out.

CDR3 protein | CDR3 DNA | J gene | D gene | clone size | CDR3 length | V gene
CASSNGEQFF | TGTGCCAGTAGTAACGGTGAGCAGTTCTTC | TRBJ2-1 | - | - | 10 | TRBV19
CASSQTGETGNTIYF | TGTGCCAGCTCACAAACCGGGGAGACTGGAAACACCATATATTTT | TRBJ1-3 | - | once | 15 | TRBV18
CASRRLVQETQYF | TGTGCCAGCAGAAGACTCGTACAAGAGACCCAGTACTTC | TRBJ2-5 | - | - | 13 | TRBV6-6
CASSRRLGSSYNEQFF | TGTGCCAGCAGCCGACGACTAGGGAGCTCCTACAATGAGCAGTTCTTC | TRBJ2-1 | - | - | 16 | TRBV7-8
CASSLAEGHPRAFF | TGTGCCAGCAGCTTAGCAGAGGGCCACCCCCGAGCTTTCTTT | TRBJ1-1 | - | - | 14 | TRBV7-8
CASSYETTGVETQYF | TGTGCCAGCAGCTACGAGACGACAGGGGTGGAGACCCAGTACTTC | TRBJ2-5 | TRBD1 | large | 15 | TRBV7-6
CASGNLFTGTGGPGELFF | TGCGCCAGCGGGAACTTATTCACCGGGACAGGGGGACCCGGGGAGCTGTTTTTT | TRBJ2-2 | TRBD1 | hyperexpanded | 18 | TRBV10-1
CASSLKQGYYEQYF | TGTGCCAGCAGCTTAAAACAGGGGTACTACGAGCAGTACTTC | TRBJ2-7 | TRBD1 | - | 14 | TRBV7-2
CASSEGGARTGELFF | TGCGCCAGCAGTGAGGGGGGGGCCCGGACCGGGGAGCTGTTTTTT | TRBJ2-2 | - | - | 15 | TRBV10-1
CASSLAEGRGGTGELFF | TGTGCCAGCAGCTTGGCCGAGGGTAGGGGGGGTACCGGGGAGCTGTTTTTT | TRBJ2-2 | - | - | 17 | TRBV5-4
CASSPHGAGETQYF | TGTGCCAGCAGCCCTCATGGGGCAGGGGAGACCCAGTACTTC | TRBJ2-5 | - | few | 14 | TRBV27
CASSESGAVVSNQPQHF | TGTGCCAGCAGTGAGAGTGGGGCCGTCGTGAGCAATCAGCCCCAGCATTTT | TRBJ1-5 | - | - | 17 | TRBV2
CASSLLTSGTGLYNEQFF | TGTGCCAGCAGTTTATTGACCTCCGGGACAGGTTTGTACAATGAGCAGTTCTTC | TRBJ2-1 | TRBD1 | - | 18 | TRBV28
CAISDRNLKLTQPQHF | TGTGCCATCAGTGATAGGAACCTCAAGTTAACCCAGCCCCAGCATTTT | TRBJ1-5 | - | - | 16 | TRBV10-3
CASSPGVQETQYF | TGTGCCAGCTCACCAGGGGTTCAAGAGACCCAGTACTTC | TRBJ2-5 | - | - | 13 | TRBV18
CASSVGTQVVETQYF | TGTGCCAGCAGCGTAGGGACTCAGGTCGTAGAGACCCAGTACTTC | TRBJ2-5 | - | few | 15 | TRBV9
CASSQDHRPSNQPQHF | TGCGCCAGCAGCCAAGACCACAGGCCTAGCAATCAGCCCCAGCATTTT | TRBJ1-5 | - | - | 16 | TRBV4-3
CASSSEGRNTIYF | TGTGCCAGCAGTAGCGAGGGGCGAAACACCATATATTTT | TRBJ1-3 | - | - | 13 | TRBV2
CSVVRGLEAFF | TGCAGCGTTGTACGGGGGCTGGAAGCTTTCTTT | TRBJ1-1 | - | - | 11 | TRBV29-1
CASSPGIRGGNQPQHF | TGTGCCAGCAGCCCAGGGATTCGTGGGGGCAATCAGCCCCAGCATTTT | TRBJ1-5 | - | - | 16 | TRBV7-6
CASTPSGRKWETQYF | TGTGCCAGCACGCCTAGCGGGCGGAAGTGGGAGACCCAGTACTTC | TRBJ2-5 | TRBD2 | - | 15 | TRBV6-5
CASSWGSTDTQYF | TGCGCCAGCAGCTGGGGTTCGACAGATACGCAGTATTTT | TRBJ2-3 | - | - | 13 | TRBV5-1
CASSVQGYLAYEQYF | TGCGCCAGCAGTGTGCAAGGGTATTTGGCCTACGAGCAGTACTTC | TRBJ2-7 | - | - | 15 | TRBV2
CASRRTPDISYEQYF | TGTGCCAGTAGAAGAACCCCGGACATAAGCTACGAGCAGTACTTC | TRBJ2-7 | - | - | 15 | TRBV19
CSVEYGMTSRYF | TGCAGCGTTGAGTACGGTATGACCTCCAGATACTTC | TRBJ2-5 | - | - | 12 | TRBV29-1
CSAPTNYEQYF | TGCAGTGCCCCTACGAACTACGAGCAGTACTTC | TRBJ2-7 | - | - | 11 | TRBV20-1
CASTWTGGIRPQHF | TGTGCCAGTACATGGACAGGGGGCATTCGGCCCCAGCATTTT | TRBJ1-5 | TRBD1 | - | 14 | TRBV19
CASSPPQGTDTGELFF | TGCGCCAGCAGCCCCCCACAGGGGACAGACACCGGGGAGCTGTTTTTT | TRBJ2-2 | TRBD1 | - | 16 | TRBV4-1
CASSYRQVLNTEAFF | TGTGCCAGCAGTTACCGACAGGTTCTGAACACTGAAGCTTTCTTT | TRBJ1-1 | - | few | 15 | TRBV6-5
CASFLLTGGTEAFF | TGTGCCAGCTTCCTACTGACAGGGGGCACTGAAGCTTTCTTT | TRBJ1-1 | TRBD1 | - | 14 | TRBV2
CASSVGDGASYEQYF | TGTGCCAGCAGCGTAGGGGACGGTGCCTCCTACGAGCAGTACTTC | TRBJ2-7 | - | - | 15 | TRBV9
CASSIWLSDYEQYF | TGTGCCAGTAGTATTTGGCTGAGTGACTACGAGCAGTACTTC | TRBJ2-7 | - | - | 14 | TRBV19
CASSGPASGGAKGTGELFF | TGTGCCAGCAGCGGCCCGGCTAGCGGGGGGGCAAAGGGGACCGGGGAGCTGTTTTTT | TRBJ2-2 | TRBD2 | - | 19 | TRBV9
CASSQDQADVSHTDTQYF | TGCGCCAGCAGCCAAGATCAGGCGGACGTCTCCCACACAGATACGCAGTATTTT | TRBJ2-3 | - | - | 18 | TRBV4-1
CASSGQGEGGEQFF | TGTGCCAGCTCCGGCCAGGGAGAAGGGGGTGAGCAGTTCTTC | TRBJ2-1 | - | once | 14 | TRBV18
CASSVYAGSNQPQHF | TGTGCCAGCAGTGTCTACGCCGGGAGCAATCAGCCCCAGCATTTT | TRBJ1-5 | - | - | 15 | TRBV27
CASSERTGDGYTF | TGTGCCAGCAGTGAACGTACAGGGGATGGCTACACCTTC | TRBJ1-2 | TRBD1 | - | 13 | TRBV25-1
CASSSQTGRQPQHF | TGTGCCAGCAGTTCCCAGACAGGGCGTCAGCCCCAGCATTTT | TRBJ1-5 | TRBD1 | few | 14 | TRBV27
CASSPRDRAETQYF | TGTGCCAGCTCACCACGGGACAGGGCAGAGACCCAGTACTTC | TRBJ2-5 | TRBD1 | - | 14 | TRBV18
CASSPGDTRFTQYF | TGTGCCAGCAGCCCGGGGGATACAAGATTCACCCAGTACTTC | TRBJ2-5 | - | - | 14 | TRBV9
CASSLTYKGGEAFF | TGTGCCAGCAGTTTGACCTACAAAGGGGGTGAAGCTTTCTTT | TRBJ1-1 | - | - | 14 | TRBV28
CASGTGSYGYTF | TGTGCCAGCGGGACAGGATCCTATGGCTACACCTTC | TRBJ1-2 | TRBD1 | once | 12 | TRBV5-4
CASSWGGSNEKLFF | TGTGCCAGCAGCTGGGGGGGTTCAAATGAAAAACTGTTTTTT | TRBJ1-4 | - | few | 14 | TRBV5-6
CASGREQGTEAFF | TGTGCCAGCGGCCGGGAACAGGGTACTGAAGCTTTCTTT | TRBJ1-1 | - | - | 13 | TRBV2
CASSPRPQETQYF | TGTGCCAGCTCACCTCGCCCCCAAGAGACCCAGTACTTC | TRBJ2-5 | - | - | 13 | TRBV18
CASSLGGTSSYEQYF | TGTGCCAGCAGCTTGGGAGGGACTAGCTCCTACGAGCAGTACTTC | TRBJ2-7 | TRBD2 | few | 15 | TRBV5-8
CASSQAGGTSRRIDTQYF | TGCGCCAGCAGCCAAGCCGGGGGGACTAGCAGGAGGATAGATACGCAGTATTTT | TRBJ2-3 | TRBD2 | - | 18 | TRBV4-1
CASSNLTGALYEQYF | TGTGCCAGCAGCAACCTGACAGGGGCCCTATACGAGCAGTACTTC | TRBJ2-7 | - | - | 15 | TRBV21-1
CASSLTGGHSPLHF | TGTGCCAGCAGCCTGACAGGGGGTCATTCACCCCTCCACTTT | TRBJ1-6 | TRBD1 | - | 14 | TRBV28
CASRKQGSYEQYF | TGTGCCAGCAGGAAGCAGGGTTCCTACGAGCAGTACTTC | TRBJ2-7 | - | - | 13 | TRBV2
CASSTAGTGVADTQYF | TGTGCCAGCAGCACCGCAGGGACAGGGGTCGCAGATACGCAGTATTTT | TRBJ2-3 | TRBD1 | - | 16 | TRBV2
CASHPRADRGQFF | TGTGCCAGCCACCCCCGGGCTGATCGTGGTCAGTTCTTC | TRBJ2-1 | - | - | 13 | TRBV28
CASSLYLAGDEQYF | TGTGCCAGCAGTTTATATCTAGCGGGGGACGAGCAGTACTTC | TRBJ2-7 | TRBD2 | - | 14 | TRBV28
CASTGGAYEQYF | TGTGCCAGCACTGGAGGGGCCTACGAGCAGTACTTC | TRBJ2-7 | - | - | 12 | TRBV6-6